This T cell receptor beta chain was identified in a study of spatial heterogeneity in lung cancer. Broader study findings: Expanded tumor TCRs that were ubiquitous appeared in blood more at resection than follow-up.

Of note for this clonotype: Antigen unknown.

Time point in this sample: sample taken at primary tumor resection. The authors sequenced whole RNA from tumor, nontumor lung or frozen PBMC without sorting. The donors, 72 patients with untreated early-stage non-small cell lung cancer, provided the samples. CDR1 is MDHEN and CDR2 is SYDVKM in the germline V gene. V lost 9 bases and J lost 6, with 17 bases in between. This CDR3 contains 13 residues. The library protocol tagged each TCR cDNA with a unique molecular identifier. In TCRdb, the 5' RACE reads were re-called with MiXCR into one record per CDR3 protein. The repertoire holds about 92,000 distinct CDR3 sequences, with roughly 12% as singletons.

The gene calls are TRBV28 and TRBJ1-1; weak D call: TRBD1 (5 bases). The material sequenced was PBMCs, taken at surgery. This clonotype was obtained from a male donor with early-stage non-small cell lung cancer. The CDR3 spells CASNFQGISEAFF. The CDR3 DNA follows: TGTGCCAGTAATTTTCAGGGAATCTCTGAAGCTTTCTTT. Using reference TRBV28 and TRBJ1-1 for the parts outside the CDR3, the full variable domain is DVKVTQSSRYLVKRTGEKVFLECVQDMDHENMFWYRQDPGLGLRLIYFSYDVKMKEKGDIPEGYSVSREKKERFSLILESASTNQTSMYLCASNFQGISEAFFGQGTRLTVV.